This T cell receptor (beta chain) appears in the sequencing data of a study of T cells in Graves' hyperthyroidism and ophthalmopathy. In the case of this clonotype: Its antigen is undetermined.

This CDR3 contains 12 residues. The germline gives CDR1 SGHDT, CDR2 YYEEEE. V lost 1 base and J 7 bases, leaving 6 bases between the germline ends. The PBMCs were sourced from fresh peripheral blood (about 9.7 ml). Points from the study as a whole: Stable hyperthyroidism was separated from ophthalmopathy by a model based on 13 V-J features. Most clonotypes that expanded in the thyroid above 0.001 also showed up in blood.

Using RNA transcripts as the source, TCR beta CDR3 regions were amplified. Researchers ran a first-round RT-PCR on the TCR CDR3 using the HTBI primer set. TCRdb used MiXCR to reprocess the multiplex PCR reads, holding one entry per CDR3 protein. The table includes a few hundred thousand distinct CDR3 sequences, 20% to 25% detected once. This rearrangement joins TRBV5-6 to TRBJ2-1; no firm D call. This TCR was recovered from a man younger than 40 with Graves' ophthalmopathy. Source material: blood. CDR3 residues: CASSLYGNEQFF. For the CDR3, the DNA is TGTGCCAGCAGCTTGTATGGGAATGAGCAGTTCTTC.